This record looks at one T cell receptor (beta chain) sequence and its context. Antigen unknown. Profiling relied on immunoSEQ multiplex PCR, and the TCRdb table lists in-frame clones only, not all of them. The sample holds tens of thousands of clones; roughly 80% are singletons and the top ten take 3.5% to 5%. The sample comes from a study of T cell responses to AZD1222 COVID-19 vaccine. General study results and limits: Dominant at 160-218 and 743-854, vaccine-associated CD4 TCRs also spanned spike. Increased Spike-specific TCR breadth and depth were observed after two AZD1222 doses. Among AZD1222 vaccinees, only 5 to 7 were seropositive at baseline. A mostly white British donor set with more females was recruited, and clonal diversity was possibly underestimated.

Sequencing was performed on peripheral blood, taken on day 0 of AZD1222 vaccination. The TCR comes from an adult in good health.

The DNA for the CDR3 is TGCAGCGTAGGACAGGACAATCAGCCCCAGCATTTT. Its translation is CSVGQDNQPQHF. This chain uses TRBV29-1 with TRBJ1-5; the match to TRBD1 covers 7 bases. This CDR3 spans 12 amino acids. With V trimmed by 6 bases and J by 3 bases, 2 bases remained unmatched. CDR1 is SQVTM, CDR2 ANQGSEA, per germline.